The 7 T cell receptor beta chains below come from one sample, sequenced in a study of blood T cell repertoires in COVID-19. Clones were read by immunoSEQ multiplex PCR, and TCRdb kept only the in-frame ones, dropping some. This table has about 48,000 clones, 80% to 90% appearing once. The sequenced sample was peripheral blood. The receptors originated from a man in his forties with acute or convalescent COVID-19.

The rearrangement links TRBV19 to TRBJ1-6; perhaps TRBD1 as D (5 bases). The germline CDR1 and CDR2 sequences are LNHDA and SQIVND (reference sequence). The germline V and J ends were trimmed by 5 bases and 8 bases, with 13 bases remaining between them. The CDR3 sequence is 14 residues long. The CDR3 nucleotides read TGTGCCAGTAGTCCGGGGGACCGCGATTCACCCCTCCACTTT. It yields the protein CASSPGDRDSPLHF.

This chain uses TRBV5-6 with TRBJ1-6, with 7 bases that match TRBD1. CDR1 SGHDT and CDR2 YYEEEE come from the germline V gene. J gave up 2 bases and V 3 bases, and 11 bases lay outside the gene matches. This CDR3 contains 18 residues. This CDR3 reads CASSSAGGGSTYNSPLHF. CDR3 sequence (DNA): TGTGCCAGCAGCTCTGCGGGAGGGGGCTCCACCTATAATTCACCCCTCCACTTT.

This CDR3 is CATSDGTGGRNYGYTF. The CDR3 DNA reads as TGTGCCACCAGTGATGGGACAGGGGGCCGTAACTATGGCTACACCTTC. The gene calls are TRBV24-1 and TRBJ1-2; 12 nucleotides agree with TRBD1. The germline gives CDR1 KGHDR, CDR2 SFDVKD. The V segment lost 3 bases and the J segment 1 base; nucleotides outside the gene matches: 2. This CDR3 is built from 16 residues.

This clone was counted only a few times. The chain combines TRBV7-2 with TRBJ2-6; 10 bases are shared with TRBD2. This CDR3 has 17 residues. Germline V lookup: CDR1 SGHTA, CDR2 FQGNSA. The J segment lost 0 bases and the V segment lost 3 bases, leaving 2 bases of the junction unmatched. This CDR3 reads CASSFSGGSSGANVLTF. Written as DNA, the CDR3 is TGTGCCAGCAGCTTTAGCGGGGGGAGCTCTGGGGCCAACGTCCTGACTTTC.

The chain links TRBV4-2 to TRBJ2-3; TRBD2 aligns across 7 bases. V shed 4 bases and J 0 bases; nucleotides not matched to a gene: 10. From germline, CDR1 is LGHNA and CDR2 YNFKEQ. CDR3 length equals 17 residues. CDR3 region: CASSPQRGGGSTDTQYF. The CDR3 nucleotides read TGTGCCAGCAGCCCCCAACGGGGCGGGGGAAGCACAGATACGCAGTATTTT.

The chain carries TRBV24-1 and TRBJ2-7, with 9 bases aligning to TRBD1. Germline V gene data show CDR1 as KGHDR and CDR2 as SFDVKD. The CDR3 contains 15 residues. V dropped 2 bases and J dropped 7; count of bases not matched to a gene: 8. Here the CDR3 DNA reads TGTGCCACCAGTGATTCCAGGACAGGGGCGAGGGAGCAGTACTTC. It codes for CATSDSRTGAREQYF.

CDR3 loop: CASSMQMNTEAFF. The CDR3 DNA follows: TGTGCCAGTAGTATGCAGATGAACACTGAAGCTTTCTTT. The gene calls are TRBV19 and TRBJ1-1; D call uncertain. Germline V gene sequence: CDR1 LNHDA, CDR2 SQIVND (reference sequence). CDR3 length equals 13 residues. The V end lost 3 bases, the J end lost 0 bases, and 5 bases lay between the germline ends.